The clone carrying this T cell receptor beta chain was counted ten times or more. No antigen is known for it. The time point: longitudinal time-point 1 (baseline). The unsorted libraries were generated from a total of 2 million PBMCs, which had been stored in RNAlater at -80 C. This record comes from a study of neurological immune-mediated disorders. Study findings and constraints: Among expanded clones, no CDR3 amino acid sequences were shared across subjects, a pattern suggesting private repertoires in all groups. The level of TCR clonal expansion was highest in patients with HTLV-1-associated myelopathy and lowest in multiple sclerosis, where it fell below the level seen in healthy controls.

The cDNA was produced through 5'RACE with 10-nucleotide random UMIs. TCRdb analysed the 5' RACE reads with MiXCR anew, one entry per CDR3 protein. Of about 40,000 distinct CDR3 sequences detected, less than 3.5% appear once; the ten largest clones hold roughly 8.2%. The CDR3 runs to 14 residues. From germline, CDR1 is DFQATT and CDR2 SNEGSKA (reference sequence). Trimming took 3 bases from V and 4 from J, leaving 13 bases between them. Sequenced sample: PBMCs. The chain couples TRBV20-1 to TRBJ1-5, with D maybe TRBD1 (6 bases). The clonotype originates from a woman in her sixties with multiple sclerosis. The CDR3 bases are TGCAGTGCTAGTCACAAAGGGGGAAATCAGCCCCAGCATTTT. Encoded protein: CSASHKGGNQPQHF.